The sequence of this T cell receptor (beta chain) was determined in a study of CD8+ T cells in alopecia areata. Treatment given: oral pan-JAK inhibitor, 5-10 mg twice daily. Extracted RNA was reverse transcribed into cDNA, the sequencing template. Here immunoSEQ multiplex PCR was the method, and the copy in TCRdb shows in-frame clones only, minus some. The top ten clones hold roughly 2.8% of a sample with about 210,000 clones, over 40% of them seen once. Germline V gene data show CDR1 as SEHNR and CDR2 as FQNEAQ (reference sequence). The CDR3 length is 10 residues. V lost 10 bases and J lost 6, with 7 bases in between.

V and J are TRBV7-9 and TRBJ2-1; D might be TRBD2 (5 bases). Sample: CD4+ T cells sorted from blood, taken between weeks 36 and 40, from a patient treated with tofacitinib. The TCR sequence derives from a human donor with alopecia areata. The CDR3 nucleotides are TGTGCCACGGGGAGCAATGAGCAGTTCTTC. This translates into CATGSNEQFF. Full variable domain (outside the CDR3, taken from reference TRBV7-9 and TRBJ2-1): DTGVSQNPRHKITKRGQNVTFRCDPISEHNRLYWYRQTLGQGPEFLTYFQNEAQLEKSRLLSDRFSAERPKGSFSTLEIQRTEQGDSAMYLCATGSNEQFFGPGTRLTVL.